This T cell receptor beta chain emerged from a study of shared clonotypes between healthy human individuals. CDR1 and CDR2 (germline): MNHNS, SASEGT. This CDR3 comprises 19 residues. About this clone: The target antigen is unknown. One end of the junction fails to match germline, which may point to a read error.

Method: immunoSEQ multiplex PCR; TCRdb's copy keeps in-frame clones and lacks some. The repertoire holds approximately 1,000,000 clones, 60% to 80% seen once, with 0.7% to 0.95% in the top ten. Study-level results: The study found lower generation probabilities in non-shared clonotypes than in those shared by all four donors.

Sequencing used memory CD4+ T cells from PBMCs. Regarding subset: CD45RA-negative fraction. The receptor was isolated from a man between 18 and 35 years old in good health. Some clones in this sample may be carry-over from other donors' samples. The rearrangement joins TRBV6-1 to TRBJ1-1, with 8 bases lining up with TRBD1. CDR3 region: CASREAPGQAKPQNTEAFF. CDR3 bases: TGTGCCAGCAGGGAAGCTCCGGGACAGGCAAAACCCCAGAACACTGAAGCTTTCTTT.